Listed below are T cell receptor beta chains from one sample, sequenced in a study of T cells in Graves' hyperthyroidism and ophthalmopathy. TCRdb re-called the multiplex PCR reads through MiXCR, storing one row per CDR3 protein. Found here are a few hundred thousand distinct CDR3 sequences, 14% of them singletons; the top ten hold roughly 5.7%. The sequencing input was blood. The source is a woman aged 25-40 years with Graves' hyperthyroidism that later progressed to Graves' ophthalmopathy. The CDR3 runs from the conserved cysteine through the conserved F or W. The D gene is left open where the match is weak. Expanded clones get a size class; other rows say once, few or many, or leave the size out.

clone size	D gene	CDR3 length	V gene	J gene	CDR3 protein	CDR3 DNA
many	-	16	TRBV12-3/TRBV12-4	TRBJ1-4	CASSPRHLATNEKLFF	TGTGCCAGCAGTCCAAGACACCTTGCAACTAATGAAAAACTGTTTTTT
many	-	14	TRBV2	TRBJ2-7	CASSGGDSSYEQYF	TGTGCCAGCAGTGGGGGGGACAGTAGTTACGAGCAGTACTTC
few	-	15	TRBV19	TRBJ2-3	CASSTDHGSTDTQYF	TGTGCCAGTAGTACAGATCACGGATCCACAGATACGCAGTATTTT
-	-	14	TRBV5-6	TRBJ1-1	CASSLGAGYTEAFF	TGTGCCAGCAGCTTGGGGGCGGGGTACACTGAAGCTTTCTTT
-	-	16	TRBV6-1	TRBJ2-6	CASSEWMEDGANVLTF	TGTGCCAGCAGTGAATGGATGGAGGATGGGGCCAACGTCCTGACTTTC
many	-	13	TRBV11-3	TRBJ2-5	CASSLVFQETQYF	TGTGCCAGCAGCTTAGTTTTCCAAGAGACCCAGTACTTC
many	TRBD1	16	TRBV19	TRBJ2-1	CASSNVGQGLLTEQFF	TGTGCCAGTAGTAATGTAGGACAGGGCCTCCTGACGGAGCAGTTCTTC
-	-	16	TRBV11-3	TRBJ1-4	CASSLGLTATNEKLFF	TGTGCCAGCAGCTTGGGACTAACTGCAACTAATGAAAAACTGTTTTTT
-	TRBD2	13	TRBV27	TRBJ2-7	CASSGLADYEQHF	TGTGCCAGCAGTGGTCTAGCGGACTACGAGCAGCACTTC
-	-	17	TRBV5-8	TRBJ1-1	CASSQSRDKGMNTEAFF	TGTGCCAGCAGCCAGTCCCGGGACAAGGGAATGAACACTGAAGCTTTCTTT
many	TRBD2	14	TRBV5-1	TRBJ2-1	CASRWLADNNEQFF	TGCGCCAGCAGGTGGCTAGCGGATAACAATGAGCAGTTCTTC
-	-	13	TRBV29-1	TRBJ2-3	CSVRPGSTDTQYF	TGCAGCGTCCGTCCGGGGAGTACAGATACGCAGTATTTT
many	TRBD1	14	TRBV10-3	TRBJ2-1	CAISPGQGRNEQFF	TGTGCCATCAGCCCGGGACAGGGACGTAATGAGCAGTTCTTC
few	TRBD2	16	TRBV2	TRBJ2-5	CASSEAFPGLAGETNF	TGTGCCAGCAGTGAAGCGTTCCCGGGACTAGCGGGGGAAACGAACTTC
many	TRBD1	15	TRBV11-2	TRBJ1-1	CASSFQTGDPTEAFF	TGTGCCAGCAGCTTTCAGACAGGGGACCCCACTGAAGCTTTCTTT
few	-	11	TRBV19	TRBJ2-3	CASSRGNTQYF	TGTGCCAGTAGTAGGGGGAATACGCAGTATTTT
many	-	13	TRBV20-1	TRBJ2-2	CSAPQANTGELFF	TGCAGTGCTCCACAAGCGAACACCGGGGAGCTGTTTTTT
many	-	14	TRBV18	TRBJ2-7	CASSPNRRTYEQYF	TGTGCCAGCTCACCAAACAGGAGAACCTACGAGCAGTACTTC
few	-	17	TRBV5-8	TRBJ1-3	CASSLADSLYGGNTIYF	TGTGCCAGCAGCTTGGCAGACAGCCTTTACGGTGGAAACACCATATATTTT
-	TRBD2	17	TRBV24-1	TRBJ2-1	CATGPTSGREVYNEQFF	TGTGCCACCGGACCGACTAGCGGGAGGGAGGTCTACAATGAGCAGTTCTTC
many	-	14	TRBV10-3	TRBJ1-1	CAISEVVSNTEAFF	TGTGCCATCAGTGAAGTAGTCTCGAACACTGAAGCTTTCTTT
few	TRBD1	16	TRBV7-2	TRBJ2-3	CASSFSGGSSTDTQYF	TGTGCCAGCAGCTTTTCAGGGGGCTCTAGCACAGATACGCAGTATTTT
-	TRBD2	17	TRBV11-2	TRBJ2-1	CASSSGLAGGADNEQFF	TGTGCCAGCAGCTCGGGACTAGCGGGAGGGGCCGACAATGAGCAGTTCTTC
many	-	13	TRBV20-1	TRBJ1-2	CSALTQDNYGYTF	TGCAGTGCCCTAACTCAAGATAACTATGGCTACACCTTC
many	TRBD2	17	TRBV6-1	TRBJ2-1	CASSDATSGNRYNEQFF	TGTGCCAGCAGTGACGCGACTAGCGGGAATCGGTACAATGAGCAGTTCTTC
-	TRBD2	17	TRBV4-1	TRBJ2-7	CASSQGLAGVSLREQYF	TGCGCCAGCAGCCAGGGCTTAGCGGGAGTTTCCCTACGGGAGCAGTACTTC
many	TRBD1	14	TRBV10-3	TRBJ1-1	CAISEDRGNTEAFF	TGTGCCATCAGTGAGGACAGGGGGAACACTGAAGCTTTCTTT
-	-	14	TRBV6-5	TRBJ2-1	CASSYGGPGNEQFF	TGTGCCAGCAGTTACGGCGGGCCGGGCAATGAGCAGTTCTTC
few	TRBD1	16	TRBV6-1	TRBJ2-3	CASSEVQGGRTDTQYF	TGTGCCAGCAGTGAGGTACAGGGGGGAAGAACAGATACGCAGTATTTT
many	TRBD1	15	TRBV3-1	TRBJ1-4	CASSRYNRGAEKLFF	TGTGCCAGCAGCCGCTACAACAGGGGGGCTGAAAAACTGTTTTTT
few	-	15	TRBV5-4	TRBJ2-3	CASSLTSQATDTQYF	TGTGCCAGCAGCTTGACTAGTCAGGCTACAGATACGCAGTATTTT
few	-	15	TRBV28	TRBJ2-7	CASSFRGEGSYEQYF	TGTGCCAGCAGTTTCAGGGGGGAAGGCTCCTACGAGCAGTACTTC
many	TRBD2	15	TRBV3-1	TRBJ2-2	CASSRTSGRGGELFF	TGTGCCAGCAGCCGGACTAGCGGGAGAGGTGGGGAGCTGTTTTTT
many	TRBD1	13	TRBV28	TRBJ2-7	CASSDRGINEQYF	TGTGCCAGCAGTGACAGGGGAATAAACGAGCAGTACTTC
-	TRBD1	14	TRBV29-1	TRBJ1-2	CSVGMTGGHYGYTF	TGCAGCGTGGGAATGACAGGGGGCCACTATGGCTACACCTTC
many	-	14	TRBV3-1	TRBJ1-1	CASSIQKMNTEAFF	TGTGCCAGCAGCATACAGAAGATGAACACTGAAGCTTTCTTT
many	TRBD2	17	TRBV7-9	TRBJ2-1	CASSSSRGESSYNEQFF	TGTGCCAGCAGCTCGTCCCGGGGGGAGAGCTCCTACAATGAGCAGTTCTTC
-	-	12	TRBV30	TRBJ1-2	CAWSVPGVGYTF	TGTGCCTGGAGTGTACCAGGGGTTGGCTACACCTTC
-	TRBD1	14	TRBV7-9	TRBJ2-5	CASSPYFFRTGEYF	TGTGCCAGCAGCCCCTACTTCTTTCGGACAGGGGAATACTTC